A single sample gave rise to the 21 T cell receptor beta chains below, sequenced in a study of CD8 T cells in ankylosing spondylitis. TCRdb reprocessed the 5' RACE reads via MiXCR and lists one record per CDR3 protein. The data contain more than 300,000 distinct CDR3 sequences, 11% of them seen just once; the ten biggest clones take up about a tenth. Sample: blood, either unsorted or a sorted T cell fraction (not recorded which). The receptors shown here come from a female donor with ankylosing spondylitis or in good health (not recorded which).

The table lists this clonotype with many counts. V and J are TRBV5-1 and TRBJ2-5; 10 nucleotides agree with TRBD2. V was clipped by 6 bases and J by 5 bases; unmatched bases: 7. Germline CDR1 SGHRS, CDR2 YFSETQ. The CDR3 is 14 amino acids. CDR3 in DNA: TGCGCCAGCAAAGGACTAGCGGTAGAGGAGACCCAGTACTTC. This translates into CASKGLAVEETQYF.

The sample holds a few counts of this clonotype. The chain employs TRBV29-1 and TRBJ2-1; D perhaps matches TRBD2 (7 bases). The V gene's germline CDR1 is SQVTM and CDR2 ANQGSEA. The CDR3 covers 14 residues. The ends were cut back, 5 bases at V and 4 bases at J, with 15 bases in the middle. CDR3 DNA sequence: TGCAGCGTTCCTAGGGGGGGCGGATACAATGAGCAGTTCTTC. It is translated as CSVPRGGGYNEQFF.

V gene TRBV27 combines with J gene TRBJ1-5; D uncertain. Germline loops: CDR1 MNHEY, CDR2 SMNVEV (reference sequence). Trimming shortened V by 2 bases and J by 1 base, and 9 bases separated the two germline ends. The CDR3 contains 15 residues. This chain's CDR3 is CASSLEGTSNQPQHF. The CDR3 bases are TGTGCCAGCAGTTTAGAGGGTACGAGCAATCAGCCCCAGCATTTT.

This clonotype was observed many times. The chain employs TRBV20-1 and TRBJ2-7, with TRBD1 identical over 8 bases. V lost 3 bases to trimming and J lost 1 base; unmatched junction nucleotides: 2. This CDR3 has 13 amino acids. Germline lookup yields CDR1 DFQATT and CDR2 SNEGSKA (reference sequence). The CDR3 DNA is TGCAGTGCTAGTACAGGGGGTTCCTACGAGCAGTACTTC. As protein: CSASTGGSYEQYF.

In the case of this clonotype: One base away lies a much larger clone, so this may be a sequencing read error. The chain combines TRBV10-3 with TRBJ2-1; tentatively, D is TRBD1 or TRBD2 (6 bases each). Deletions cut 4 bases from V and 2 bases from J, with 12 bases between. CDR3 length: 15 residues. Looked up from germline, CDR1 is ENHRY and CDR2 is SYGVKD. In nucleotides, the CDR3 is TGTGCCATCAGTGGGGGGGCGTCCACCTACAATGAGCAGTTCTTC. Its protein product is CAISGGASTYNEQFF.

This clonotype occurred a few times. The rearrangement joins TRBV20-1 to TRBJ2-6; D is unclear. V shed 4 bases and J shed 0 bases, with 7 bases lying between them. Germline loops: CDR1 DFQATT, CDR2 SNEGSKA (reference sequence). This CDR3 has 14 amino acids. The CDR3 DNA reads as TGCAGTGCTACGCCGACCTCTGGGGCCAACGTCCTGACTTTC. Translation gives CSATPTSGANVLTF.

In this sample, this clonotype turned up many times. This rearrangement joins TRBV5-1 to TRBJ2-7; D is perhaps TRBD1 (6 bases). Trimming removed 4 bases from V and 3 bases from J, with 17 bases in between. Per the germline V gene, CDR1 is SGHRS and CDR2 is YFSETQ. This CDR3 has 15 amino acids. CDR3 residues: CASSANTGNFYEQYF. CDR3 bases: TGCGCCAGCAGCGCGAACACAGGGAACTTCTACGAGCAGTACTTC.

This clonotype was picked up a small number of times. V usage is TRBV10-3 and J usage is TRBJ2-2; either TRBD1 or TRBD2 may fit D (5 bases each). Germline loops: CDR1 ENHRY, CDR2 SYGVKD. The CDR3 covers 13 residues. Trimming pared 10 bases from V and 4 bases from J, leaving 13 bases between. The CDR3 region has the DNA TGTGCCACCCGACCTGGGGGCACCGGGGAGCTGTTTTTT. Translating it yields CATRPGGTGELFF.

This clonotype showed up many times. The rearrangement joins TRBV24-1 to TRBJ1-1, with D perhaps matching TRBD1 (5 bases). Germline CDR1 and CDR2: KGHDR and SFDVKD. Trimming took 2 bases from V and 5 from J, leaving 11 bases between them. There are 14 residues in the CDR3. The CDR3 nucleotides read TGTGCCACCAGTGATTCCGGACATATAACTGAAGCTTTCTTT. Its translation: CATSDSGHITEAFF.

This clonotype was seen repeatedly, ten times or more. J is TRBJ1-1 and V is TRBV18; D remains ambiguous. The V gene lost 0 bases and the J gene lost 3 bases, with 11 bases spanning the gap. This CDR3 comprises 15 residues. The germline V gene encodes CDR1 KGHSH and CDR2 LQKENI. For the CDR3, the DNA is TGTGCCAGCTCACCACCGGCCATGGCGGACACTGAAGCTTTCTTT. Protein product: CASSPPAMADTEAFF.

This clonotype has more than one count but fewer than ten. The gene calls are TRBV5-1 and TRBJ2-1; 14 nucleotides align to TRBD2. Germline V lookup: CDR1 SGHRS, CDR2 YFSETQ. The CDR3 has 14 amino acids. Unmatched junction bases numbered 7, after V lost 4 bases and J lost 13 bases. The CDR3, as DNA: TGCGCCAGCAGCGAGGGACTAGCGGGAGTGAGCCAGTTCTTC. Its translation: CASSEGLAGVSQFF.

In regard to this clonotype: A much more abundant neighbour one base away suggests this may be a read error. The V and J genes are TRBV20-1 and TRBJ2-7; D gene unclear. The CDR3 is 15 amino acids. Per germline, CDR1 DFQATT and CDR2 SNEGSKA (reference sequence). V was cut by 2 bases and J by 0 bases, with 14 bases left in between. CDR3 residues: CSARIPRRSSYEQYF. The CDR3 coding sequence is TGCAGTGCTAGAATCCCCCGGCGCTCCTCCTACGAGCAGTACTTC.

This clonotype was counted at least ten times. The V gene is TRBV7-9, the J gene TRBJ1-6; the D gene is possibly TRBD1 (5 bases). Germline V gene sequence: CDR1 SEHNR, CDR2 FQNEAQ (reference sequence). Trimming took off 2 bases at V and 0 bases at J, with 11 bases between the two ends. The CDR3 length is 17 residues. The CDR3 DNA reads TGTGCCAGCAGCTTAACTCAGGGAAGCTCCTATAATTCACCCCTCCACTTT. Translation gives CASSLTQGSSYNSPLHF.

This clonotype was seen ten or more times. This chain uses TRBV20-1 with TRBJ2-7; the D is unclear. Germline assignment: CDR1 DFQATT and CDR2 SNEGSKA (reference sequence). The CDR3 sequence is 14 residues long. Deletions cut 6 bases from V and 0 bases from J, with 15 bases between. The CDR3 protein is CSAQKDQNSYEQYF. The CDR3 DNA reads TGCAGTGCCCAGAAGGATCAGAACTCCTACGAGCAGTACTTC.

This clonotype was found many times. V is TRBV12-3 or TRBV12-4 and J is TRBJ1-2; TRBD1 might be the D (5 bases). The CDR3 totals 15 residues. V gave up 7 bases and J gave up 0 bases, with 15 bases separating them. CDR3 residues: CASTLAGTSNYGYTF. In nucleotides, the CDR3 is TGTGCCAGCACCCTAGCCGGGACCTCTAACTATGGCTACACCTTC.

The table lists this clonotype with many counts. The V call is TRBV20-1, the J call TRBJ2-2; no definite D call. CDR3 size: 13 residues. V lost 4 bases and J lost 4, with 10 bases in between. Germline CDR1 and CDR2: DFQATT and SNEGSKA (reference sequence). CDR3 sequence: CSAIKESTGELFF. The CDR3 DNA follows: TGCAGTGCTATAAAGGAGTCCACCGGGGAGCTGTTTTTT.

The sample holds many counts of this clonotype. The chain couples TRBV7-7 to TRBJ2-1, with 7 bases aligning to TRBD1. This CDR3 region has 15 residues. V was pared by 5 bases and J by 6 bases, with 10 bases of the junction left unmatched. The germline V gene has CDR1 SSHAT and CDR2 FNYEAQ (reference sequence). The CDR3 coding sequence is TGTGCCAGCAGCCGAACACAGGACAGGCGCAATGAGCAGTTCTTC. Translating it yields CASSRTQDRRNEQFF.

This clonotype was counted ten times or more. The chain has TRBV7-2 and TRBJ1-2; unclear D gene. This CDR3 comprises 12 residues. V was pared by 7 bases and J by 7 bases, with 13 bases between. Per germline, CDR1 SGHTA and CDR2 FQGNSA. In DNA form, the CDR3 reads TGTGCCAGCAATTCCAGGAGTGCTGGCTACACCTTC. Translated, it gives CASNSRSAGYTF.

This clonotype was detected a few times. V usage is TRBV7-2 and J usage is TRBJ2-7, with 10 nucleotides matching TRBD1. The CDR3 is 15 amino acids. Germline V gene sequence: CDR1 SGHTA, CDR2 FQGNSA. The junction had 7 bases not matched to a gene; V was cut back by 5 bases and J by 3 bases. CDR3 residues: CASSAGDRGDYEQYF. The CDR3 DNA follows: TGTGCCAGCAGCGCAGGGGACAGGGGAGACTACGAGCAGTACTTC.

In its sample, this clonotype was seen a few times. The rearrangement joins TRBV6-2 or TRBV6-3 to TRBJ2-7; the D gene could be TRBD1 or TRBD2 (5 bases each). The germline CDR1 and CDR2 sequences are MNHEY and SVGEGT. The V and J ends lost 6 bases and 0 bases respectively, with 15 bases between them. This CDR3 spans 15 amino acids. The CDR3 DNA reads as TGTGCCAGCAGCCGTGACGGGGCCAGCTCCTACGAGCAGTACTTC. It specifies CASSRDGASSYEQYF.

This clonotype was seen more than once but under ten times. V gene TRBV6-1 combines with J gene TRBJ1-1; 7 positions match TRBD1. CDR3 length equals 15 residues. Germline V CDR1 and CDR2: MNHNS, SASEGT. The junction had 11 bases not matched to a gene; V was cut back by 5 bases and J by 5 bases. CDR3 in DNA: TGTGCCAGCAGTCCCCCGACAGGGCAAGAGACTGAAGCTTTCTTT. As protein: CASSPPTGQETEAFF.